This is a list of T cell receptor beta chains from one sample in a study of shared clonotypes between healthy human individuals. This table comes from immunoSEQ multiplex PCR, and its TCRdb copy is limited to in-frame clones, with some not included. The sample lists about 2.1 million clones, just under 95% occurring once. The material sequenced was naive CD8+ T cells from PBMCs. The receptor source for this set is a young man in good health. Some clones in this sample may be carry-over from other donors' samples. Both conserved end residues are part of each CDR3. The D gene is left open where the match is weak.

d_gene,j_gene,v_gene,CDR3aa,CDR3nt
.,TRBJ2-7,TRBV27,CASSWAGSYEQYF,TGTGCCAGCAGTTGGGCCGGCTCCTACGAGCAGTACTTC
TRBD1,TRBJ2-7,TRBV2,CASSLKDRAEQYF,TGTGCCAGCAGCCTCAAGGACAGGGCCGAGCAGTACTTC
.,TRBJ2-7,TRBV20-1,CSALWAYEQYF,TGCAGTGCACTTTGGGCCTACGAGCAGTACTTC
.,TRBJ2-7,TRBV5-6,CASSADSYEQYF,TGTGCCAGCAGCGCGGACTCCTACGAGCAGTACTTC
.,TRBJ2-4,TRBV28,CASSLGGAKNIQYF,TGTGCCAGCAGTTTAGGGGGTGCCAAAAACATTCAGTACTTC
.,TRBJ2-1,TRBV6-4,CASSHLAGNEQFF,TGTGCCAGCAGTCATCTAGCAGGCAATGAGCAGTTCTTC
TRBD2,TRBJ2-7,TRBV19,CASSIWLAGGEQYF,TGTGCCAGTAGTATATGGCTAGCGGGAGGAGAGCAGTACTTC
.,TRBJ2-1,TRBV7-9,CASSLGASGSSYNEQFF,TGTGCCAGCAGCTTAGGGGCAAGCGGAAGCTCCTACAATGAGCAGTTCTTC
.,TRBJ2-1,TRBV13,CASFRGGSYNEQFF,TGTGCCAGTTTTAGAGGGGGCTCCTACAATGAGCAGTTCTTC
.,TRBJ2-3,TRBV7-9,CASSSYTDTQYF,TGTGCCAGCAGCTCCTATACAGATACGCAGTATTTT
.,TRBJ2-4,TRBV5-1,CASSFAFGSKNIQYF,TGCGCCAGCAGCTTTGCATTTGGGTCCAAAAACATTCAGTACTTC
.,TRBJ1-2,TRBV27,CASSLLPGSGYGYTF,TGTGCCAGCAGTTTGTTACCAGGGAGTGGATATGGCTACACCTTC
.,TRBJ2-2,TRBV19,CASSPHDTGELFF,TGTGCCAGTAGTCCCCATGACACCGGGGAGCTGTTTTTT
TRBD1,TRBJ1-2,TRBV28,CASSPGQGAPPRAGYTF,TGTGCCAGCAGCCCGGGACAGGGGGCCCCTCCAAGAGCTGGCTACACCTTC
.,TRBJ2-5,TRBV29-1,CSGHFGPSLRETQYF,TGCAGCGGACACTTCGGCCCGTCGTTGAGGGAGACCCAGTACTTC
.,TRBJ2-7,TRBV4-1,CASSQDPSGRSYEQYF,TGCGCCAGCAGCCAGGATCCTTCCGGGCGGTCCTACGAGCAGTACTTC